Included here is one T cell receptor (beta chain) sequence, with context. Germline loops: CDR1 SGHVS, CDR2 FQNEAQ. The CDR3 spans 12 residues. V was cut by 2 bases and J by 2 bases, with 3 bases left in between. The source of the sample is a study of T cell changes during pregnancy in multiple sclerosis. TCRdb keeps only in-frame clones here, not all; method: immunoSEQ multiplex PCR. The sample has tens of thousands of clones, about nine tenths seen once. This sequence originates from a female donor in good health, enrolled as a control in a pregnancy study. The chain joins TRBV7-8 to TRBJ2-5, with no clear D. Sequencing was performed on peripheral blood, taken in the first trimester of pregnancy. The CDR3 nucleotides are TGTGCCAGCAGCTTACTTCAAGAGACCCAGTACTTC. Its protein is CASSLLQETQYF.